This T cell receptor (beta chain) was recovered during a study of shared clonotypes between healthy human individuals. Naive-designated CD8 cells lacked CD45RO, were positively enriched for CCR7, and omitted terminally differentiated effector memory CD45RA+ cells. The table lists this clone with a few counts. Other DNA sequences in this specimen translate into the identical CDR3. Generated by immunoSEQ multiplex PCR, the TCRdb table keeps only in-frame clones and is missing some. The sample lists some 2.1 million clones, just under 95% occurring once. This receptor was identified in a man between 18 and 29 years old in good health. Some clones in this sample may be carry-over from other donors' samples. Sample: naive CD8+ T cells from PBMCs.

The CDR3 reads CASSLAPGNTEAFF. CDR3 nucleotide sequence: TGTGCCAGCAGCTTGGCACCGGGGAACACTGAAGCTTTCTTT. The V and J genes are TRBV5-4 and TRBJ1-1, with D unclear. Germline lookup yields CDR1 SGHNT and CDR2 YYREEE (reference sequence). The CDR3 extends over 14 amino acids. Trimming took off 0 bases at V and 1 base at J, with 7 bases between the two ends.